A single sample is the source of the 11 T cell receptor beta chains below, sequenced in a study of OX40 agonist ivuxolimab in advanced cancers. Sequenced by immunoSEQ multiplex PCR; TCRdb stores in-frame clones only, minus some. The table records around 60,000 clones, over 75% of them present only once. Sequenced material: CD4+ or CD8+ T cells sorted from blood, taken in a trial of the OX40 agonist ivuxolimab. Source of these receptors: an adult with an advanced solid tumor such as melanoma, head and neck, liver or kidney cancer.

The V call is TRBV18, the J call TRBJ2-1; 12 nucleotides match TRBD2. V shed 1 base and J 0 bases; nucleotides not matched to a gene: 7. Germline V lookup: CDR1 KGHSH, CDR2 LQKENI. The CDR3 has 19 residues. This CDR3 is CASSPQGLAGRYSYNEQFF. As DNA, the CDR3 is TGTGCCAGCTCACCACAAGGACTAGCGGGACGTTACTCCTACAATGAGCAGTTCTTC.

J is TRBJ1-2 and V is TRBV11-2; unclear D gene. Trimming stripped 4 bases from V and 2 bases from J, with 11 bases between. The CDR3 covers 14 residues. Germline-derived CDR1 and CDR2 are SGHAT and FQNNGV. For the CDR3, the DNA is TGTGCCAGCAGCTCATTACGGTCGAACTATGGCTACACCTTC. As protein: CASSSLRSNYGYTF.

The chain joins TRBV7-9 to TRBJ2-3; D is perhaps TRBD1 or TRBD2 (5 bases each). V was clipped by 2 bases and J by 0 bases, with 12 bases between them. CDR3 length equals 16 residues. Germline CDR1 is SEHNR and CDR2 is FQNEAQ (reference sequence). The CDR3 nucleotides read TGTGCCAGCAGCTTATCCGGGACGCGAAGCACAGATACGCAGTATTTT. This codes for CASSLSGTRSTDTQYF.

CDR3 sequence: CAASHRTYGYTF. CDR3 nucleotide sequence: TGTGCCGCCAGCCACAGGACATACGGCTACACCTTC. This rearrangement joins TRBV6-1 to TRBJ1-2, with D possibly matching TRBD1 (5 bases). CDR3 length equals 12 residues. V shed 11 bases and J shed 8 bases, with 18 bases lying between them. Germline CDR1 is MNHNS and CDR2 is SASEGT.

The sample holds one count of this clone. The V call is TRBV7-2, the J call TRBJ2-5; 8 nucleotides agree with TRBD2. CDR3 length equals 16 residues. Germline CDR1 and CDR2: SGHTA and FQGNSA. J gave up 2 bases and V 5 bases, and 10 bases lay outside the gene matches. The CDR3 reads CASSLHAAGVQETQYF. CDR3 DNA sequence: TGTGCCAGCAGCCTCCACGCAGCGGGGGTGCAAGAGACCCAGTACTTC.

As to this clone: The junction departs from germline at one end; a sequencing error may be responsible. The V gene is TRBV11-2, the J gene TRBJ2-3; D is undetermined. Germline loops: CDR1 SGHAT, CDR2 FQNNGV. The CDR3 has 14 residues. The DNA of the CDR3 is TGTGCCAGCAGCTTAGATCTCTACACAGATAAGCAGTATTTT. This sequence encodes CASSLDLYTDKQYF. The full variable domain, rest sourced from reference TRBV11-2 and TRBJ2-3, is EAGVAQSPRYKIIEKRQSVAFWCNPISGHATLYWYQQILGQGPKLLIQFQNNGVVDDSQLPKDRFSAERLKGVDSTLKIQPAKLEDSAVYLCASSLDLYTDKQYFGPGTRLTVL.

This chain links TRBV27 with TRBJ2-7; 7 bases are shared with TRBD1. Germline lookup yields CDR1 MNHEY and CDR2 SMNVEV (reference sequence). The ends lost 6 bases at V and 2 bases at J; junction bases unmatched: 10. The length of the CDR3 is 15 residues. The CDR3 nucleotides read TGTGCCAGCAGCCATCCCGGACAGGCTACCTACGAGCAGTACTTC. It specifies CASSHPGQATYEQYF.

The V gene is TRBV4-2, the J gene TRBJ2-1; TRBD2 matches at 9 bases. CDR3 length: 15 amino acids. The V and J ends lost 4 bases and 4 bases, in that order; junction bases with no gene match: 5. Germline CDR1 reads LGHNA; CDR2 reads YNFKEQ. The DNA for the CDR3 is TGTGCCAGCAGCCGGGCGGGAGGGGAGTACAATGAGCAGTTCTTC. Translated: CASSRAGGEYNEQFF.

The V and J genes are TRBV7-4 and TRBJ2-1; D might be TRBD2 (5 bases). In germline, CDR1 is SGHVT, CDR2 SQSDAQ. V was pared by 1 base and J by 0 bases, with 7 bases between. This CDR3 spans 15 amino acids. This chain's CDR3 is CASSLGTSSYNEQFF. CDR3 nucleotides: TGTGCCAGCAGCTTAGGCACTAGCTCCTACAATGAGCAGTTCTTC.

The chain has TRBV19 and TRBJ1-1, with a weak D call TRBD1 (5 bases). The CDR3 totals 14 residues. Germline CDR1 is LNHDA and CDR2 is SQIVND (reference sequence). V was pared by 4 bases and J by 1 base, with 10 bases between. The CDR3 region has the DNA TGTGCCAGTAGTAGAGAGACAGCGAACACTGAAGCTTTCTTT. Amino acid sequence: CASSRETANTEAFF.

The V and J genes are TRBV5-1 and TRBJ1-6; D unclear. Trimming left V 0 bases short and J 9 bases short, with 13 bases between. Germline CDR1 and CDR2: SGHRS and YFSETQ. This CDR3 region has 15 residues. The CDR3, as DNA: TGCGCCAGCAGCTTGGAGGCAGACGGTAGTTCACCCCTCCACTTT. Encoded protein: CASSLEADGSSPLHF. Looking up the rest from reference TRBV5-1 and TRBJ1-6 gives the full variable domain: KAGVTQTPRYLIKTRGQQVTLSCSPISGHRSVSWYQQTPGQGLQFLFEYFSETQRNKGNFPGRFSGRQFSNSRSEMNVSTLELGDSALYLCASSLEADGSSPLHFGNGTRLTVT.